The 24 T cell receptor beta chains in this list originate from one sample, sequenced in a study of CD8 T cells in ankylosing spondylitis. In TCRdb, the 5' RACE reads were re-called with MiXCR into one record per CDR3 protein. The sample includes about 360,000 distinct CDR3 sequences, 20% of them seen just once. Material: blood, either unsorted or a sorted T cell fraction (not recorded which). These receptors all come from a male donor with ankylosing spondylitis or in good health (not recorded which).

The chain couples TRBV27 to TRBJ1-2, with D possibly TRBD1 on 6 matching bases. Germline V gene lookup returns CDR1 MNHEY and CDR2 SMNVEV (reference sequence). The CDR3 is made up of 17 amino acids. V dropped 0 bases and J dropped 8 bases, with 22 bases sitting between them. The CDR3 reads CASSLSGGLGRGIGYTF. DNA for the CDR3: TGTGCCAGCAGTTTATCGGGCGGGTTGGGCAGGGGTATCGGCTACACCTTC.

This chain joins TRBV12-3 or TRBV12-4 and TRBJ1-3; possible D gene TRBD1, 5 bases. The CDR3 contains 14 residues. Trimming shortened V by 10 bases and J by 3 bases, and 16 bases separated the two germline ends. The CDR3 coding sequence is TGTGCCACCAGCTGGGGGGGAGTTGGAAACACCATATATTTT. As protein: CATSWGGVGNTIYF.

This clonotype was seen a few times. The V call is TRBV20-1, the J call TRBJ2-3; possible D gene TRBD1, 5 bases. V lost 0 bases, J lost 5 bases, and 12 bases lay in between. The CDR3 runs to 14 residues. CDR1 is DFQATT and CDR2 is SNEGSKA in the germline V gene (reference sequence). In DNA, the CDR3 is TGCAGTGCTAGAGATTGGGGCACGGGAGATACGCAGTATTTT. Its protein product is CSARDWGTGDTQYF.

This clonotype was seen a few times. The rearrangement links TRBV7-3 to TRBJ2-7, with D maybe TRBD2 (5 bases). Trimming cost V 5 bases and J 6 bases, with 14 bases left between them. Per the germline V gene, CDR1 is SGHTA and CDR2 is FQGTGA. CDR3 length equals 13 residues. The CDR3 nucleotides are TGTGCCAGCAGCCAACTAATAGGGAGCGAGCAGTACTTC. Its translation: CASSQLIGSEQYF.

This clonotype was counted a few times. J is TRBJ1-2 and V is TRBV7-9; maybe TRBD1 (6 bases). V was pared by 5 bases and J by 7 bases, with 17 bases between. The V gene's germline CDR1 is SEHNR and CDR2 FQNEAQ (reference sequence). The CDR3 has 14 amino acids. In nucleotides, the CDR3 is TGTGCCAGCAGCCCAAGGTGGGGGGCTCGTGGCTACACCTTC. Amino acid sequence: CASSPRWGARGYTF.

The CDR3, as DNA: TGTGCCAGCAGCCGTTCCTATAATTCACCCCTCCACTTT. Translation gives CASSRSYNSPLHF. V is TRBV13 and J is TRBJ1-6, with D hard to call. CDR1 and CDR2 from the germline V gene are PRHDT and FYEKMQ (reference sequence). The CDR3 contains 13 residues. V lost 5 bases to trimming and J lost 1 base, with 3 bases between them.

This chain joins TRBV5-6 and TRBJ2-7; tentative D call: TRBD1 (6 bases). Trimming took 1 base from V and 3 from J, leaving 14 bases between them. The CDR3 runs to 15 residues. Germline CDR1 SGHDT, CDR2 YYEEEE. The CDR3 protein is CASSLISGQIYEQYF. The CDR3 region has the DNA TGTGCCAGCAGCTTGATCTCGGGACAAATCTACGAGCAGTACTTC. Complete variable domain (other parts from reference TRBV5-6 and TRBJ2-7): DAGVTQSPTHLIKTRGQQVTLRCSPKSGHDTVSWYQQALGQGPQFIFQYYEEEERQRGNFPDRFSGHQFPNYSSELNVNALLLGDSALYLCASSLISGQIYEQYFGPGTRLTVT.

This clonotype was observed a few times. The chain is built from TRBV2 and TRBJ2-3; 7 nucleotides match TRBD2. This CDR3 has 14 residues. Unmatched junction bases numbered 12, after V lost 6 bases and J lost 9 bases. Germline loops: CDR1 SNHLY, CDR2 FYNNEI. The CDR3 DNA sequence: TGTGCCAGCAGGGGCCGGGACTACGACGAGACGCAGTATTTT. Its translation is CASRGRDYDETQYF. The complete variable domain, with remaining parts taken from reference TRBV2 and TRBJ2-3, reads EPEVTQTPSHQVTQMGQEVILRCVPISNHLYFYWYRQILGQKVEFLVSFYNNEISEKSEIFDDQFSVERPDGSNFTLKIRSTKLEDSAMYFCASRGRDYDETQYFGPGTRLTVL.

This clonotype occurred a few times. The CDR3 region is CASSQDPNEQFF. CDR3 bases: TGCGCCAGCAGCCAAGATCCCAATGAGCAGTTCTTC. This rearrangement joins TRBV4-1 to TRBJ2-1; D remains unclear. There are 12 residues in the CDR3. Germline CDR1 and CDR2: MGHRA and YSYEKL. V lost 0 bases and J 6 bases, leaving 3 bases between the germline ends.

As concerns this clonotype: Compared with germline, one end of the junction differs, possibly owing to a read error. This chain links TRBV4-2 with TRBJ2-1; TRBD2 might be the D (5 bases). This CDR3 is 18 amino acids long. In germline, CDR1 is LGHNA, CDR2 YNFKEQ. CDR3 nucleotides: TGTGCCAGCATCCAAGATTTGGCGTCAGGTTCGCCTCGGGGTGAGCAGTTCTTC. Its protein is CASIQDLASGSPRGEQFF.

The V gene is TRBV2, the J gene TRBJ2-2; TRBD2 is a possible D gene (5 bases). The germline CDR1 and CDR2 sequences are SNHLY and FYNNEI. Trimming removed 9 bases from V and 0 bases from J, with 11 bases in between. This CDR3 has 14 residues. In DNA form, the CDR3 reads TGTGCCAGAAGGACTGAATCGAACACCGGGGAGCTGTTTTTT. This gives the protein CARRTESNTGELFF.

This chain links TRBV13 with TRBJ2-2; TRBD1 agrees at 7 bases. V lost 4 bases to trimming and J lost 0 bases; unmatched junction nucleotides: 5. Germline CDR1 and CDR2: PRHDT and FYEKMQ (reference sequence). CDR3 size: 16 residues. The CDR3 loop reads CASSSRGGPNTGELFF. Written as DNA, the CDR3 is TGTGCCAGCAGCTCCCGAGGGGGCCCGAACACCGGGGAGCTGTTTTTT. Full variable domain (remainder filled in from reference TRBV13 and TRBJ2-2): AAGVIQSPRHLIKEKRETATLKCYPIPRHDTVYWYQQGPGQDPQFLISFYEKMQSDKGSIPDRFSAQQFSDYHSELNMSSLELGDSALYFCASSSRGGPNTGELFFGEGSRLTVL.

This clonotype was seen more than once but under ten times. J is TRBJ2-7 and V is TRBV29-1; 7 bases match TRBD1. This CDR3 region has 11 residues. V was pared by 8 bases and J by 7 bases, with 8 bases of the junction left unmatched. Germline CDR1 reads SQVTM; CDR2 reads ANQGSEA. In DNA, the CDR3 is TGCAGCACCACAGGGGTAGGTGAGCAGTACTTC. It is translated as CSTTGVGEQYF.

CDR3 coding DNA: TGTGCCAGCAGCTTAGTGGCAGGGGGGGACTACACCTTC. This encodes CASSLVAGGDYTF. This rearrangement joins TRBV7-9 to TRBJ1-2; 7 nucleotides align to TRBD1. Looked up from germline, CDR1 is SEHNR and CDR2 is FQNEAQ (reference sequence). The CDR3 covers 13 residues. Trimming at V came to 1 base and at J to 10 bases, leaving 6 bases not matched to a gene.

This sequence joins TRBV28 and TRBJ2-3, with 7 bases lining up with TRBD1. CDR3 length: 15 amino acids. Germline-derived CDR1 and CDR2 are MDHEN and SYDVKM. V dropped 4 bases and J dropped 0; count of bases not matched to a gene: 4. The CDR3 bases are TGTGCCAGCAGTTCTCGACAGGGTAGCACAGATACGCAGTATTTT. Amino acid sequence: CASSSRQGSTDTQYF.

The chain recombines TRBV7-3 with TRBJ2-3; the match to TRBD2 covers 13 bases. The ends lost 5 bases at V and 0 bases at J; junction bases unmatched: 11. This CDR3 spans 19 amino acids. The germline V gene encodes CDR1 SGHTA and CDR2 FQGTGA. The CDR3 sequence is CASSNLGTSGEPSTDTQYF. CDR3 DNA: TGTGCCAGCAGCAACCTCGGGACTAGCGGGGAACCGAGCACAGATACGCAGTATTTT.

This clonotype has a handful of counts. This chain links TRBV20-1 with TRBJ2-7; TRBD1 or TRBD2 may be the D gene (6 bases each). The germline V gene encodes CDR1 DFQATT and CDR2 SNEGSKA (reference sequence). V was trimmed by 8 bases and J by 3 bases, leaving 17 bases between them. This CDR3 comprises 13 residues. The CDR3, as DNA: TGCAGTTCGATAGAGGGGGGAAGCTACGAGCAGTACTTC. As protein: CSSIEGGSYEQYF.

The rearrangement links TRBV29-1 to TRBJ2-2, with no clear D. In germline, CDR1 is SQVTM, CDR2 ANQGSEA. The CDR3 has 13 amino acids. V lost 1 base and J lost 3, with 6 bases in between. The CDR3 region is CSVEGTYTGELFF. CDR3 sequence (DNA): TGCAGCGTTGAAGGGACCTACACCGGGGAGCTGTTTTTT.

The CDR3 region is CSARDLGAGGDNEQFF. The CDR3, as DNA: TGCAGTGCTAGAGATCTCGGAGCGGGGGGGGACAATGAGCAGTTCTTC. The genes are TRBV20-1 and TRBJ2-1; 10 nucleotides align to TRBD2. The CDR3 sequence is 16 residues long. CDR1 and CDR2 from the germline V gene are DFQATT and SNEGSKA (reference sequence). The junction had 7 bases not matched to a gene; V was cut back by 0 bases and J by 5 bases.

J is TRBJ2-1 and V is TRBV3-1; TRBD2 matches 11 bases. CDR1 LGHDT and CDR2 YNNKEL come from the germline V gene (reference sequence). V gave up 4 bases and J gave up 6 bases; unmatched junction bases: 8. This CDR3 has 16 residues. CDR3 DNA: TGTGCCAGCAGCCCCTTTAGCGGGGGGGCTTTCAATGAGCAGTTCTTC. Its protein is CASSPFSGGAFNEQFF.

This clonotype has just a few counts. The chain uses TRBV7-8 and TRBJ2-7, with 7 bases lining up with TRBD2. The CDR3 covers 16 residues. The V segment lost 4 bases and the J segment 7 bases; nucleotides outside the gene matches: 16. Germline V CDR1 and CDR2: SGHVS, FQNEAQ. Here the CDR3 DNA reads TGTGCCAGCAGCTACATACCTAGACTAGCTCCATTAGAGCAGTACTTC. It translates to CASSYIPRLAPLEQYF.

V gene TRBV9 combines with J gene TRBJ2-6, with 10 nucleotides matching TRBD1. CDR1 and CDR2 (germline): SGDLS, YYNGEE. With 1 base clipped from V and 2 bases from J, the junction kept 18 bases outside the gene matches. The CDR3 totals 22 residues. CDR3 residues: CASSVSVQMTGGAIAGANVLTF. The CDR3 DNA is TGTGCCAGCAGCGTATCCGTGCAGATGACAGGGGGCGCAATTGCTGGGGCCAACGTCCTGACTTTC. The full variable domain, completed using reference TRBV9 and TRBJ2-6, is DSGVTQTPKHLITATGQRVTLRCSPRSGDLSVYWYQQSLDQGLQFLIQYYNGEERAKGNILERFSAQQFPDLHSELNLSSLELGDSALYFCASSVSVQMTGGAIAGANVLTFGAGSRLTVL.

This chain links TRBV5-6 with TRBJ2-6, with D possibly TRBD2 on 7 matching bases. This CDR3 region has 17 residues. From germline, CDR1 is SGHDT and CDR2 YYEEEE. Trimming shortened V by 2 bases and J by 0 bases, and 12 bases separated the two germline ends. This CDR3 reads CASSLGGERSGANVLTF. In DNA, the CDR3 is TGTGCCAGCAGCTTAGGGGGGGAACGCTCTGGGGCCAACGTCCTGACTTTC.

The chain combines TRBV6-6 with TRBJ1-5, with 7 bases fitting TRBD1. The CDR3 runs 13 residues. Germline values: CDR1 MNHNY, CDR2 SVGAGI (reference sequence). The V and J ends lost 6 bases and 6 bases, in that order; junction bases with no gene match: 5. CDR3 loop: CASSPTGVQPQHF. CDR3 DNA: TGTGCCAGCAGCCCCACAGGGGTTCAGCCCCAGCATTTT.